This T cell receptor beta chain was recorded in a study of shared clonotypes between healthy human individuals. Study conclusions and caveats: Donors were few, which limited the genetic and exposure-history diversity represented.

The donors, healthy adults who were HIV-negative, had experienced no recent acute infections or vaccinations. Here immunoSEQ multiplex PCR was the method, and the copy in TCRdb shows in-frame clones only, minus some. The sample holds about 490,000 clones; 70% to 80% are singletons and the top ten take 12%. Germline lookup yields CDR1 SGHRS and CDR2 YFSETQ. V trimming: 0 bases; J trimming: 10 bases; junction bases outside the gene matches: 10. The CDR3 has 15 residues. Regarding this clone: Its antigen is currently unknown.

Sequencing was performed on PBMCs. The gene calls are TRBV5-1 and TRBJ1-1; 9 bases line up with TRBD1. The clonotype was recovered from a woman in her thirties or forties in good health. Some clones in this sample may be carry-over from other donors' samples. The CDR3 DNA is TGCGCCAGCAGCTTGGCTGGGGGACAGGGAGCGGGAGCTTTCTTT. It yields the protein CASSLAGGQGAGAFF.